Below are 16 T cell receptor beta chains sequenced from a single sample in a study of tumor and adjacent non-tumor tissue in lung cancer. TCRbeta libraries were built with three rounds of nested PCR, modified from ARM-PCR. TCRdb re-derived calls from the multiplex PCR reads in MiXCR, one entry per CDR3 protein. The profile covers over 110,000 distinct CDR3 sequences, with approximately 66% appearing a single time and 18% taken by the ten largest. RNA was extracted from bulk tissue without any cell sorting. Source material: lung tumor tissue. The source is a man aged 55 to 70 with small cell lung cancer.

This clonotype was detected ten times or more. The V call is TRBV6-6, the J call TRBJ1-2, with D uncertain. Trimming cost V 0 bases and J 3 bases, with 8 bases left between them. The CDR3 totals 14 residues. The germline V gene encodes CDR1 MNHNY and CDR2 SVGAGI (reference sequence). CDR3 in amino acids: CASSYSAEYYGYTF. The CDR3 nucleotides read TGTGCCAGCAGTTACTCGGCGGAATACTATGGCTACACCTTC.

This rearrangement joins TRBV6-6 to TRBJ2-1; 10 bases are shared with TRBD2. V lost 5 bases and J lost 6; bases outside the gene matches: 13. The length of the CDR3 is 17 residues. CDR1 MNHNY and CDR2 SVGAGI come from the germline V gene (reference sequence). CDR3 loop: CASSARPGSSGSNEQFF. CDR3 coding DNA: TGTGCCAGCAGTGCCCGACCTGGTTCTAGCGGGAGCAATGAGCAGTTCTTC.

For this clonotype: The missing conserved phenylalanine or tryptophan at the end of this CDR3 makes a read error likely. V and J are TRBV20-1 and TRBJ1-5; TRBD1 matches at 7 bases. Matching the DNA end better, TRBJ2-3 makes the J call doubtful. Germline V gene data show CDR1 as DFQATT and CDR2 as SNEGSKA (reference sequence). The CDR3 runs to 15 residues. The CDR3 DNA is TGCAGTGCTAGAGGGCAGACAGGGCGCAATCAGCCCCAGTATGTT. It codes for CSARGQTGRNQPQYV.

J is TRBJ1-1 and V is TRBV10-3, with TRBD1 matching 7 bases. Per germline, CDR1 ENHRY and CDR2 SYGVKD. J was trimmed by 3 bases and V by 6 bases; bases with no gene match: 4. This CDR3 comprises 13 residues. The DNA of the CDR3 is TGTGCCATCAGCCCGGGACAGTACACTGAAGCTTTCTTT. Protein sequence: CAISPGQYTEAFF.

About this clonotype itself: This sequence may be a read error, since a much larger clone differs from it by one base. The chain uses TRBV7-3 and TRBJ2-2, with unresolved D. The germline gives CDR1 SGHTA, CDR2 FQGTGA. V was trimmed by 6 bases and J by 0 bases, leaving 8 bases between them. The CDR3 spans 14 residues. The CDR3 reads CASRQDPNTGELFF. CDR3 nucleotide sequence: TGTGCCAGCAGGCAGGATCCGAACACCGGGGAGCTGTTTTTT.

This chain links TRBV20-1 with TRBJ2-7; 7 bases match TRBD2. Germline assignment: CDR1 DFQATT and CDR2 SNEGSKA (reference sequence). The CDR3 runs 15 residues. V lost 5 bases and J lost 2; bases outside the gene matches: 12. CDR3 sequence (DNA): TGCAGTGCTGAATCCGGGATTAGCGGGCCCTACGAGCAGTACTTC. It yields the protein CSAESGISGPYEQYF.

The chain couples TRBV5-6 to TRBJ1-1, with unresolved D. The V and J ends lost 1 base and 7 bases respectively, with 14 bases between them. This CDR3 has 14 residues. Germline V lookup: CDR1 SGHDT, CDR2 YYEEEE. The CDR3 protein is CASSLLREGREAFF. Here the CDR3 DNA reads TGTGCCAGCAGCTTGTTGCGAGAGGGTCGTGAAGCTTTCTTT.

This clonotype came up many times. This rearrangement joins TRBV10-3 to TRBJ2-1; the D gene is possibly TRBD2 (5 bases). The V and J ends lost 6 bases and 1 base respectively, with 13 bases between them. The CDR3 contains 15 residues. Germline CDR1 reads ENHRY; CDR2 reads SYGVKD. DNA of the CDR3: TGTGCCATCAGCCGAGCGGAGGATTCCTACAATGAGCAGTTCTTC. It yields the protein CAISRAEDSYNEQFF.

The chain has TRBV12-3 or TRBV12-4 and TRBJ2-7, with D maybe TRBD1 (5 bases). The germline V and J ends were trimmed by 0 bases and 5 bases, with 11 bases remaining between them. This CDR3 is built from 14 residues. CDR3 nucleotides: TGTGCCAGCAGTTTAGCGAACAGGTTGAACGAGCAGTACTTC. Amino acids: CASSLANRLNEQYF.

A note on this clonotype: This sequence may be a read error, since a much larger clone differs from it by one base. The rearrangement uses TRBV20-1 and TRBJ2-7; 10 positions match TRBD1. V gave up 8 bases and J gave up 4 bases; unmatched junction bases: 5. CDR1 DFQATT and CDR2 SNEGSKA come from the germline V gene (reference sequence). The CDR3 is made up of 12 amino acids. In DNA, the CDR3 is TGCAGTATCGGGACAGGGGTGTACGAGCAGTACTTC. It yields the protein CSIGTGVYEQYF.

In regard to this clonotype: A much larger clone lies one base from this, so it may be a read error. This sequence joins TRBV29-1 and TRBJ2-2; 14 bases match TRBD2. The V and J ends lost 8 bases and 2 bases, in that order; junction bases with no gene match: 13. CDR3 length: 18 residues. Germline V gene lookup returns CDR1 SQVTM and CDR2 ANQGSEA. CDR3 residues: CSIQQGGLAGGNTGELFF. The CDR3 region has the DNA TGCAGCATCCAACAGGGAGGACTAGCGGGAGGAAACACCGGGGAGCTGTTTTTT.

A word on this clonotype: A read error may produce the germline difference seen at one junction end. The rearrangement uses TRBV13 and TRBJ1-1; D is undetermined. Germline V CDR1 and CDR2: PRHDT, FYEKMQ (reference sequence). The CDR3 is made up of 13 amino acids. The CDR3 sequence is CASSHLLWTETFF. CDR3 DNA: TGTGCCAGCAGCCACCTACTTTGGACTGAAACTTTCTTT.

This clonotype was detected many times. The chain links TRBV20-1 to TRBJ2-1; 9 positions match TRBD2. The germline CDR1 and CDR2 sequences are DFQATT and SNEGSKA (reference sequence). The CDR3 loop spans 16 amino acids. With V trimmed by 0 bases and J by 5 bases, 8 bases remained unmatched. The CDR3 bases are TGCAGTGCTAGAGATGGGCGACTAGCGGTTAACAATGAGCAGTTCTTC. This encodes CSARDGRLAVNNEQFF.

Remarks on this clonotype: This may arise from a read error, as a much more abundant clone is one base away. The V gene is TRBV20-1, the J gene TRBJ2-1; 7 bases map to TRBD2. In germline, CDR1 is DFQATT, CDR2 SNEGSKA (reference sequence). This CDR3 region has 17 residues. The DNA for the CDR3 is TGCGGTGCTAGAGTTCTAGCGGCAACTCGGTCCTACAATGAGCAGTTCTTC. It specifies CGARVLAATRSYNEQFF.

As concerns this clonotype: With a much larger clone just one base away, this may be a read error. This chain joins TRBV28 and TRBJ2-7; 10 positions agree with TRBD2. With 10 bases clipped from V and 6 bases from J, the junction kept 12 bases outside the gene matches. CDR3 length equals 14 residues. CDR1 is MDHEN and CDR2 is SYDVKM in the germline V gene. This CDR3 reads CATLSGRVLREQYF. The CDR3 nucleotides are TGTGCCACCCTCAGCGGGAGGGTATTGCGCGAGCAGTACTTC.

The V gene is TRBV11-2, the J gene TRBJ1-1; a possible D gene is TRBD1 (6 bases). The germline V gene has CDR1 SGHAT and CDR2 FQNNGV. There are 14 residues in the CDR3. V lost 6 bases, J lost 7 bases, and 18 bases lay in between. The CDR3 reads CASSPLGWDIEAFF. The DNA for the CDR3 is TGTGCCAGCAGTCCTTTGGGCTGGGACATTGAAGCTTTCTTT.